Listed below are T cell receptor beta chains from one sample, sequenced in a study of blood T cell repertoires in COVID-19. Clones were read by immunoSEQ multiplex PCR, and TCRdb kept only the in-frame ones, dropping some. The sample gives around 41,000 clones, around 80% of which show up once; roughly 45% is in the top ten. The sequenced sample consisted of peripheral blood. The receptors come from a woman of 80 years or more with active or convalescent COVID-19. CDR3s include the opening cysteine and the closing phenylalanine or tryptophan. The D gene is left open where the match is weak. The listing skips clone size in some rows; elsewhere it reads once, few, many or a size class.

j_call: TRBJ2-1; v_call: TRBV10-3; d_call: TRBD2; clone_size: once; cdr3_aa: CAISGTSGYNEQFF; cdr3_nt: TGTGCCATCAGTGGTACTAGCGGTTACAATGAGCAGTTCTTC
j_call: TRBJ1-5; v_call: TRBV21-1; d_call: .; clone_size: .; cdr3_aa: CASRTDRVSNQPQHF; cdr3_nt: TGTGCCAGCAGAACCGACAGGGTTAGCAATCAGCCCCAGCATTTT
j_call: TRBJ2-4; v_call: TRBV7-9; d_call: .; clone_size: .; cdr3_aa: CASSSPGHSPAEAKNIQYF; cdr3_nt: TGTGCCAGCAGCTCCCCTGGTCACTCTCCAGCGGAAGCCAAAAACATTCAGTACTTC
j_call: TRBJ2-5; v_call: TRBV5-1; d_call: TRBD1; clone_size: .; cdr3_aa: CASSLAGGQGLETQYF; cdr3_nt: TGCGCCAGCAGCTTGGCTGGGGGACAGGGACTGGAGACCCAGTACTTC
j_call: TRBJ2-2; v_call: TRBV27; d_call: .; clone_size: .; cdr3_aa: CASRDKLNTGELFF; cdr3_nt: TGTGCCAGCCGGGACAAATTAAACACCGGGGAGCTGTTTTTT
j_call: TRBJ1-5; v_call: TRBV28; d_call: TRBD1; clone_size: .; cdr3_aa: CASRMGTAYSNQPQHF; cdr3_nt: TGTGCCAGCAGAATGGGGACAGCTTATAGCAATCAGCCCCAGCATTTT
j_call: TRBJ1-5; v_call: TRBV9; d_call: TRBD1; clone_size: .; cdr3_aa: CASSVDQGDQPQHF; cdr3_nt: TGTGCCAGCAGCGTCGATCAGGGGGACCAGCCCCAGCATTTT
j_call: TRBJ1-2; v_call: TRBV5-4; d_call: .; clone_size: few; cdr3_aa: CASARALENVGYTF; cdr3_nt: TGTGCCAGCGCCAGGGCTTTAGAAAATGTCGGCTACACCTTC
j_call: TRBJ2-5; v_call: TRBV27; d_call: .; clone_size: .; cdr3_aa: CASSPRDGETQYF; cdr3_nt: TGTGCCAGCAGTCCCCGGGATGGCGAGACCCAGTACTTC
j_call: TRBJ1-6; v_call: TRBV7-2; d_call: TRBD1; clone_size: .; cdr3_aa: CASSDYGQGNSPLHF; cdr3_nt: TGTGCCAGCAGCGATTATGGACAGGGAAATTCACCCCTCCACTTT
j_call: TRBJ1-4; v_call: TRBV5-1; d_call: .; clone_size: .; cdr3_aa: CASSSEVGGVSEKLFF; cdr3_nt: TGCGCCAGCAGCTCCGAGGTGGGGGGAGTCAGTGAAAAACTGTTTTTT
j_call: TRBJ1-5; v_call: TRBV28; d_call: .; clone_size: few; cdr3_aa: CASRKQGGSQPQHF; cdr3_nt: TGTGCCAGCAGAAAACAGGGTGGGAGTCAGCCCCAGCATTTT
j_call: TRBJ1-2; v_call: TRBV15; d_call: TRBD1; clone_size: .; cdr3_aa: CATSRDQGVGGYTF; cdr3_nt: TGTGCCACCAGCAGAGATCAGGGGGTAGGAGGCTACACCTTC
j_call: TRBJ2-1; v_call: TRBV3-1/TRBV3-2; d_call: TRBD2; clone_size: once; cdr3_aa: CASSPGLQNEQFF; cdr3_nt: TGTGCCAGCAGCCCGGGACTACAGAATGAGCAGTTCTTC
j_call: TRBJ2-1; v_call: TRBV11-2; d_call: .; clone_size: .; cdr3_aa: CASSQDYQLIEQFF; cdr3_nt: TGTGCCAGCAGCCAGGACTACCAGCTTATTGAGCAGTTCTTC
j_call: TRBJ2-7; v_call: TRBV18; d_call: TRBD2; clone_size: .; cdr3_aa: CASSPRLAGGLYEQYF; cdr3_nt: TGTGCCAGCTCACCGAGACTAGCGGGAGGCCTCTACGAGCAGTACTTC
j_call: TRBJ1-2; v_call: TRBV11-1; d_call: .; clone_size: .; cdr3_aa: CASSDSYYGYTF; cdr3_nt: TGTGCCAGCAGCGACAGCTACTATGGCTACACCTTC
j_call: TRBJ1-5; v_call: TRBV2; d_call: TRBD1; clone_size: .; cdr3_aa: CASRDRQGSNQPQHF; cdr3_nt: TGTGCCAGCAGGGACCGACAGGGCAGCAATCAGCCCCAGCATTTT
j_call: TRBJ2-5; v_call: TRBV30; d_call: .; clone_size: .; cdr3_aa: CAWRSRESGKETQYF; cdr3_nt: TGTGCCTGGCGTAGCCGGGAGAGTGGGAAAGAGACCCAGTACTTC
j_call: TRBJ1-2; v_call: TRBV28; d_call: .; clone_size: few; cdr3_aa: CASSFPQFVSNYGYTF; cdr3_nt: TGTGCCAGCAGTTTTCCCCAGTTCGTCTCTAACTATGGCTACACCTTC
j_call: TRBJ2-1; v_call: TRBV24-1; d_call: TRBD2; clone_size: .; cdr3_aa: CATNGAGGPKFF; cdr3_nt: TGTGCCACCAATGGTGCGGGAGGGCCAAAGTTCTTC
j_call: TRBJ1-6; v_call: TRBV2; d_call: TRBD1; clone_size: few; cdr3_aa: CAMTGGFNSPLHF; cdr3_nt: TGTGCCATGACAGGGGGTTTTAATTCACCCCTCCACTTT
j_call: TRBJ1-4; v_call: TRBV5-1; d_call: TRBD1; clone_size: .; cdr3_aa: CASSWGTAANEKLFF; cdr3_nt: TGCGCCAGCAGCTGGGGGACAGCGGCTAATGAAAAACTGTTTTTT
j_call: TRBJ1-2; v_call: TRBV4-2; d_call: .; clone_size: .; cdr3_aa: CASSQEWGGNLLGYTF; cdr3_nt: TGTGCCAGCAGCCAAGAATGGGGAGGGAACCTCCTTGGCTACACCTTC
j_call: TRBJ1-5; v_call: TRBV19; d_call: .; clone_size: .; cdr3_aa: CASTRGTGVNSNQPQHF; cdr3_nt: TGTGCCAGTACGCGGGGTACTGGGGTAAATAGCAATCAGCCCCAGCATTTT
j_call: TRBJ2-2; v_call: TRBV7-9; d_call: .; clone_size: once; cdr3_aa: CASSFMAPVGRGTGELFF; cdr3_nt: TGTGCCAGCAGCTTTATGGCTCCAGTAGGCCGGGGCACCGGGGAGCTGTTTTTT
j_call: TRBJ2-7; v_call: TRBV11-1; d_call: TRBD2; clone_size: .; cdr3_aa: CASSPAGTSGPYEQYF; cdr3_nt: TGTGCCAGCAGCCCGGCCGGGACTAGCGGGCCCTACGAGCAGTACTTC
j_call: TRBJ1-5; v_call: TRBV6-6; d_call: TRBD1; clone_size: .; cdr3_aa: CASREPDRGSNQPQHF; cdr3_nt: TGTGCCAGCAGGGAACCCGACAGGGGTAGCAATCAGCCCCAGCATTTT
j_call: TRBJ1-5; v_call: TRBV19; d_call: .; clone_size: .; cdr3_aa: CASSYMGQGINQPQHF; cdr3_nt: TGTGCCAGTAGTTACATGGGGCAGGGCATAAATCAGCCCCAGCATTTT
j_call: TRBJ1-5; v_call: TRBV19; d_call: .; clone_size: .; cdr3_aa: CASSIFGGPQEPQHF; cdr3_nt: TGTGCCAGTAGTATTTTCGGGGGGCCTCAAGAGCCCCAGCATTTT
j_call: TRBJ1-2; v_call: TRBV7-8; d_call: .; clone_size: .; cdr3_aa: CASSNTTAAYGYTF; cdr3_nt: TGTGCCAGCAGCAATACGACAGCTGCCTATGGCTACACCTTC
j_call: TRBJ2-2; v_call: TRBV28; d_call: TRBD1; clone_size: .; cdr3_aa: CASSRGETGHFGELFF; cdr3_nt: TGTGCCAGCAGTAGGGGAGAGACAGGGCACTTCGGGGAGCTGTTTTTT
j_call: TRBJ1-2; v_call: TRBV10-3; d_call: TRBD1; clone_size: .; cdr3_aa: CAIRGGTGGYGYTF; cdr3_nt: TGTGCCATCAGAGGCGGGACAGGGGGTTATGGCTACACCTTC
j_call: TRBJ2-7; v_call: TRBV28; d_call: .; clone_size: few; cdr3_aa: CASTKWGEVGYEQYF; cdr3_nt: TGTGCCAGCACCAAGTGGGGGGAGGTCGGCTACGAGCAGTACTTC
j_call: TRBJ1-1; v_call: TRBV7-8; d_call: TRBD1; clone_size: .; cdr3_aa: CASSSRQGAAFF; cdr3_nt: TGTGCCAGCAGCTCTAGACAGGGCGCAGCTTTCTTT
j_call: TRBJ2-3; v_call: TRBV19; d_call: .; clone_size: few; cdr3_aa: CASTIDSVFTDTQYF; cdr3_nt: TGTGCCAGTACCATAGACAGTGTTTTCACAGATACGCAGTATTTT
j_call: TRBJ2-7; v_call: TRBV2; d_call: TRBD1; clone_size: .; cdr3_aa: CASSLTTGAGEQYF; cdr3_nt: TGTGCCAGCAGTTTAACCACAGGGGCAGGCGAGCAGTACTTC
j_call: TRBJ1-2; v_call: TRBV7-2; d_call: .; clone_size: .; cdr3_aa: CASSLPRWTGNYGYTF; cdr3_nt: TGTGCCAGCAGCTTGCCAAGATGGACGGGGAACTATGGCTACACCTTC
j_call: TRBJ1-1; v_call: TRBV11-2; d_call: .; clone_size: .; cdr3_aa: CASSLNQGLNTEAFF; cdr3_nt: TGTGCCAGCAGCTTAAATCAGGGTCTGAACACTGAAGCTTTCTTT
j_call: TRBJ2-1; v_call: TRBV10-1; d_call: TRBD1; clone_size: .; cdr3_aa: CASSEGDRLFF; cdr3_nt: TGCGCCAGCAGTGAGGGGGACAGGCTGTTCTTC
j_call: TRBJ2-4; v_call: TRBV4-2; d_call: TRBD2; clone_size: once; cdr3_aa: CASSVGTSEGIQYF; cdr3_nt: TGTGCCAGCAGCGTCGGGACTAGTGAAGGCATTCAGTACTTC
j_call: TRBJ2-5; v_call: TRBV27; d_call: TRBD2; clone_size: once; cdr3_aa: CASSLSRTQRGDQYF; cdr3_nt: TGTGCCAGCAGTTTATCCAGGACACAACGGGGGGACCAGTACTTC
j_call: TRBJ1-6; v_call: TRBV27; d_call: .; clone_size: few; cdr3_aa: CASSLSMGLANSPLHF; cdr3_nt: TGTGCCAGCAGTTTATCGATGGGACTGGCAAATTCACCCCTCCACTTT
j_call: TRBJ2-4; v_call: TRBV28; d_call: TRBD2; clone_size: .; cdr3_aa: CASTPGLAGGWAKNIQYF; cdr3_nt: TGTGCCAGCACCCCGGGACTAGCGGGAGGGTGGGCCAAAAACATTCAGTACTTC
j_call: TRBJ1-1; v_call: TRBV10-2; d_call: .; clone_size: .; cdr3_aa: CASSESTGTGNTEAFF; cdr3_nt: TGCGCCAGCAGTGAGTCCACAGGGACGGGGAACACTGAAGCTTTCTTT
j_call: TRBJ2-3; v_call: TRBV5-4; d_call: .; clone_size: .; cdr3_aa: CASSPGVAGTDTQYF; cdr3_nt: TGTGCCAGCAGCCCCGGGGTGGCCGGGACAGATACGCAGTATTTT
j_call: TRBJ2-7; v_call: TRBV28; d_call: .; clone_size: once; cdr3_aa: CASSRGTVNYEQYF; cdr3_nt: TGTGCCAGCAGCCGGGGGACTGTAAACTACGAGCAGTACTTC
j_call: TRBJ2-7; v_call: TRBV12-3/TRBV12-4; d_call: .; clone_size: .; cdr3_aa: CASRRRGTYEQYF; cdr3_nt: TGTGCCAGCAGACGACGGGGGACCTACGAGCAGTACTTC
j_call: TRBJ1-1; v_call: TRBV5-1; d_call: .; clone_size: .; cdr3_aa: CASSTRQNTEAFF; cdr3_nt: TGCGCCAGCAGCACCCGACAGAACACTGAAGCTTTCTTT
j_call: TRBJ1-2; v_call: TRBV4-2; d_call: .; clone_size: .; cdr3_aa: CASSQAGAYGYTF; cdr3_nt: TGTGCCAGCAGCCAAGCAGGGGCCTATGGCTACACCTTC